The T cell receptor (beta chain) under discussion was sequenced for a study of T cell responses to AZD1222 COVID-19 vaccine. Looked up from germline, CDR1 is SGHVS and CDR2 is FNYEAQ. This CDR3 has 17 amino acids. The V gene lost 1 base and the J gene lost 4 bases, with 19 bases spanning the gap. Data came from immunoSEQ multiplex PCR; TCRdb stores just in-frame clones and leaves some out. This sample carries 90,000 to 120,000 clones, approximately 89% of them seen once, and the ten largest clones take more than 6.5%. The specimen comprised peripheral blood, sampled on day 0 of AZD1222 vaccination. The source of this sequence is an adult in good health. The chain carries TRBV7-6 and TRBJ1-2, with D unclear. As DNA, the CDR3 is TGTGCCAGCAGCTTAGTTGAGGTGCCTCCTGAGGCCTATGGCTACACCTTC. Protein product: CASSLVEVPPEAYGYTF.